This TCR beta chain was identified during a study of cytomegalovirus exposure and HLA in healthy donors. General study points: It emerged from a later analysis that several of the most significant clusters appeared to be linked to common viral pathogens. CMV serostatus stood as the only immune exposure information on hand. There were a few CMV-associated chains whose specificity for CMV antigens was confirmed in vitro. An assumption of roughly uniform sequencing depth across donors underlay the presence/absence analyses.

Turning to this clone: Its cognate antigen is unknown.

This CDR3 has 15 residues. The V and J ends lost 5 bases and 10 bases, in that order; junction bases with no gene match: 9. CDR1 and CDR2 from the germline V gene are SGHAT and FQNNGV. With 60 Vbeta and 13 Jbeta primers, the PCR was carried out. Produced via immunoSEQ multiplex PCR; TCRdb's table is partial and in-frame only. Of about 150,000 clones in the sample, 80% were seen once. The sequenced sample consisted of PBMCs. The chain is built from TRBV11-2 and TRBJ1-6; 9 bases fit TRBD1. The sequence came from a man younger than 45 in good health and CMV-seropositive. The CDR3 nucleotides are TGTGCCAGCAGCACCTCCGGGACAGGGAAATCACCCCTCCACTTT. Its translation is CASSTSGTGKSPLHF.